This entry concerns a single T cell receptor (beta chain). Other DNA sequences in the sample encode the same CDR3. The CDR3 runs 13 residues. V was clipped by 0 bases and J by 2 bases, with 5 bases between them. Germline values: CDR1 SGHDT, CDR2 YYEEEE. The data originate from a study of blood T cell repertoires in COVID-19. Study background: The cDNA or gDNA used as material had been derived from T cells, B-cell-depleted T cells, or PBMCs.

Clones were read by immunoSEQ multiplex PCR, and TCRdb kept only the in-frame ones, dropping some. The sample lists roughly 410,000 clones, more than 75% occurring once. The V call is TRBV5-6, the J call TRBJ1-2; TRBD1 is a possible D gene (5 bases). The clonotype was recovered from a woman aged 60-70 years with COVID-19, enrolled during active disease. Sequenced material: peripheral blood. CDR3 protein: CASSLDRNYGYTF. The CDR3 nucleotides read TGTGCCAGCAGCTTGGACAGGAACTATGGCTACACCTTC.